This T cell receptor (beta chain) is from a study of glioma-infiltrating T cells. Study-wide points: CDR3 overlap between tissue and blood was very small. Non-neoplastic patients had below-expected tissue-blood divergence, while all gliomas exceeded expectation.

At least ten counts were recorded for this clonotype. What it binds is not known. V lost 0 bases, J lost 0 bases, and 7 bases stayed unmatched. Germline CDR1 is MNHEY and CDR2 is SVGEGT. This CDR3 comprises 18 residues. Using RNA template, CDR3s of TCR alpha and beta were amplified with iRepertoire arm-PCR. For one-step reverse transcription and amplification, about 85-400 ng of tissue mRNA or PBMC total RNA was used. In TCRdb, the multiplex PCR reads were re-called with MiXCR into one record per CDR3 protein. In the table there are approximately 190,000 distinct CDR3 sequences, over 25% of which are singletons.

Input material: glioma tissue, nonneoplastic brain tissue, or PBMCs (not recorded which). The chain joins TRBV6-2 or TRBV6-3 to TRBJ2-2; TRBD2 agrees at 7 bases. The clonotype originates from a human donor with low-grade glioma or glioblastoma, undergoing nonglioma brain surgery, or in good health (not recorded which). In nucleotides, the CDR3 is TGTGCCAGCAGTTACTCTAACCAGCGGGACGCGAACACCGGGGAGCTGTTTTTT. It encodes CASSYSNQRDANTGELFF.